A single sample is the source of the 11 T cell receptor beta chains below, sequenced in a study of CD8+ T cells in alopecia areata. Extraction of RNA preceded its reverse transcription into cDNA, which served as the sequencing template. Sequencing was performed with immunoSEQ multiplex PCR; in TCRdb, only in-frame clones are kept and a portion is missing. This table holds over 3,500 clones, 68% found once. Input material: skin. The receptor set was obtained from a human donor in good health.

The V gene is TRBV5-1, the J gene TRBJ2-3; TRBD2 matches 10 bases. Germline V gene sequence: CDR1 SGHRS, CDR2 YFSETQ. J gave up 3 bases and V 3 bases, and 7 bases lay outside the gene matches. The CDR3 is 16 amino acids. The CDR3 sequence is CASSSASGSGTDTQYF. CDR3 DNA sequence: TGCGCCAGCAGCTCGGCTAGCGGGAGTGGAACAGATACGCAGTATTTT.

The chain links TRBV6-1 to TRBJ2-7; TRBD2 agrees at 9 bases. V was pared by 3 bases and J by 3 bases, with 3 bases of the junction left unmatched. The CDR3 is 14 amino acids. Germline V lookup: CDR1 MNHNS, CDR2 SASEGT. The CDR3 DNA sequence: TGTGCCAGCAGTGATAGGCGGGAGGGCTACGAGCAGTACTTC. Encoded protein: CASSDRREGYEQYF.

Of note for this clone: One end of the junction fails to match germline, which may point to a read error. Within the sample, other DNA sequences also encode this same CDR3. The CDR3 loop reads CASSSKVRDRGYEQYF. The CDR3, as DNA: TGCGCCAGCAGTTCCAAGGTCCGTGACAGGGGATACGAGCAGTACTTC. The gene calls are TRBV6-6 and TRBJ2-7; 8 bases match TRBD1. The CDR3 contains 16 residues. CDR1 is MNHNY, CDR2 SVGAGI, per germline (reference sequence).

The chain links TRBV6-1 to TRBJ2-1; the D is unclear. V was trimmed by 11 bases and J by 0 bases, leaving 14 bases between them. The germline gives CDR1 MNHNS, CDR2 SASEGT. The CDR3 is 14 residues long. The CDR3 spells CACRGPNSYNEQFF. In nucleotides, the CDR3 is TGTGCCTGCCGCGGACCCAACTCCTACAATGAGCAGTTCTTC.

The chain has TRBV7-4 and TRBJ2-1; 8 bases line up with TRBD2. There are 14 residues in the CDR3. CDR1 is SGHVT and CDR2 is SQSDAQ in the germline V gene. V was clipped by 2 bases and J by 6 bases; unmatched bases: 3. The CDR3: CASSLRLATNEQFF. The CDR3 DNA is TGTGCCAGCAGCTTAAGACTAGCGACCAATGAGCAGTTCTTC.

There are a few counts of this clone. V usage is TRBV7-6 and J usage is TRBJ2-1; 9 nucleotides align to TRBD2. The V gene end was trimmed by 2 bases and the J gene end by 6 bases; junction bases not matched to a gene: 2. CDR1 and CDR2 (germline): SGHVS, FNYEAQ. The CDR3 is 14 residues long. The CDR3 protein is CASSLSGRPNEQFF. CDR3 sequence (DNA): TGTGCCAGCAGCTTAAGCGGGAGGCCCAATGAGCAGTTCTTC.

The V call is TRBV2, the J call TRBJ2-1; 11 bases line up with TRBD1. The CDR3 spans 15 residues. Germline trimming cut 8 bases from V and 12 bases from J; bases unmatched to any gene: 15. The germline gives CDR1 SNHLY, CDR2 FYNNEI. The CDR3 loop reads CASRRTGGRTSRQFF. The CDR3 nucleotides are TGTGCCAGCCGCAGGACAGGGGGCCGGACATCAAGGCAGTTCTTC. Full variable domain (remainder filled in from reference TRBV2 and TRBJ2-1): EPEVTQTPSHQVTQMGQEVILRCVPISNHLYFYWYRQILGQKVEFLVSFYNNEISEKSEIFDDQFSVERPDGSNFTLKIRSTKLEDSAMYFCASRRTGGRTSRQFFGPGTRLTVL.

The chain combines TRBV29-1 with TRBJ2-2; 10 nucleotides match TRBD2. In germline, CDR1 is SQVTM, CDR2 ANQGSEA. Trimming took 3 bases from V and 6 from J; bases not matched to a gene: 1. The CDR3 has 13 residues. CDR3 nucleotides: TGCAGCGTTGAGGGACTAGCGTCCGGGGAGCTGTTTTTT. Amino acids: CSVEGLASGELFF.

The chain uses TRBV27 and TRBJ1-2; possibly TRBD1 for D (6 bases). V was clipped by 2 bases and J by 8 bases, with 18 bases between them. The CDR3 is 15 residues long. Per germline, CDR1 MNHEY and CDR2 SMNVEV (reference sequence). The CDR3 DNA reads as TGTGCCAGCAGTTTAACCCCGCAGGGGACTGGCGGCTACACCTTC. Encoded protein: CASSLTPQGTGGYTF.

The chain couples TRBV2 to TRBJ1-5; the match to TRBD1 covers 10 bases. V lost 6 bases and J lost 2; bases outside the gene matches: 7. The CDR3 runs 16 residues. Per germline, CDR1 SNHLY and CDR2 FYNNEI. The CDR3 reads CASRPRQGAGNQPQHF. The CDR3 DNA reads TGTGCCAGCAGACCAAGACAGGGGGCGGGCAATCAGCCCCAGCATTTT.

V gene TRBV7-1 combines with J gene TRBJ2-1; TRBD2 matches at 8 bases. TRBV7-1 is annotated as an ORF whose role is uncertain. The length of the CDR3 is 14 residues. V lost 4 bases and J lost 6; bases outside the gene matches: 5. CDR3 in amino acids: CASSLRLATNEQFF. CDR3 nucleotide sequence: TGTGCCAGCAGCTTAAGACTAGCGACCAATGAGCAGTTCTTC.